Below, 32 T cell receptor beta chains from the same sample are listed, as sequenced in a study of post-analysis software for immune sequencing data. Unique molecular identifiers tagged the TCR beta cDNA libraries. Each CDR3 protein gets one entry after TCRdb re-called the PCR reads with MiXCR. This sample carries fewer than 850,000 distinct CDR3 sequences, 30% of them seen once, and the ten largest clones take 0.56%. Their target antigens are unknown. Study conclusions and caveats: Compared with controls, patients had more of 4 to 6 TRBV segments, including TRBV5-6, TRBV5-1 and TRBV20-1.

The specimen sequenced was blood. The receptors come from a girl aged 5-17 years with multiple sclerosis.

A remark on this clonotype: A much larger clone sits a single nucleotide away, making a read error possible. The gene calls are TRBV29-1 and TRBJ2-5; TRBD1 matches at 7 bases. The CDR3 totals 16 residues. The germline V gene has CDR1 SQVTM and CDR2 ANQGSEA. The ends lost 7 bases at V and 5 bases at J; junction bases unmatched: 19. Here the CDR3 reads CSADRPPDRAGETQYF. The DNA of the CDR3 is TGCAGCGCTGACCGTCCCCCTGACAGGGCCGGGGAGACCCAGTACTTC. Complete variable domain (other parts from reference TRBV29-1 and TRBJ2-5): SAVISQKPSRDICQRGTSLTIQCQVDSQVTMMFWYRQQPGQSLTLIATANQGSEATYESGFVIDKFPISRPNLTFSTLTVSNMSPEDSSIYLCSADRPPDRAGETQYFGPGTRLLVL.

The V and J genes are TRBV6-2 or TRBV6-3 and TRBJ2-1, with a weak D call TRBD2 (6 bases). The CDR3 has 15 amino acids. Germline-derived CDR1 and CDR2 are MNHEY and SVGEGT. V lost 5 bases and J lost 8, with 19 bases in between. The CDR3 is CASSLPGLRSYEQFF. The DNA of the CDR3 is TGTGCCAGCAGTCTACCGGGACTCCGGTCGTATGAGCAGTTCTTC.

The chain carries TRBV28 and TRBJ1-2, with 7 bases aligning to TRBD1. The CDR3 totals 14 residues. CDR1 is MDHEN, CDR2 SYDVKM, per germline. J was trimmed by 7 bases and V by 3 bases; bases with no gene match: 8. The CDR3 region has the DNA TGTGCCAGCAGTTTGTCAGGGGGGCTCCTTGGCTACACCTTC. This gives the protein CASSLSGGLLGYTF.

The chain is built from TRBV29-1 and TRBJ1-4; 9 positions agree with TRBD1. The CDR3 is 15 residues long. The V segment lost 4 bases and the J segment 11 bases; nucleotides outside the gene matches: 14. Germline values: CDR1 SQVTM, CDR2 ANQGSEA. The CDR3 reads CSVGHLGTGSWKLFF. The DNA of the CDR3 is TGCAGCGTTGGTCATCTCGGGACAGGGAGTTGGAAACTGTTTTTT.

The rearrangement joins TRBV6-2 or TRBV6-3 to TRBJ1-1; D unclear. From germline, CDR1 is MNHEY and CDR2 SVGEGT. The CDR3 length is 14 residues. Trimming took off 0 bases at V and 0 bases at J, with 5 bases between the two ends. The CDR3: CASSYSHVNTEAFF. The CDR3 DNA reads TGTGCCAGCAGTTACTCGCACGTGAACACTGAAGCTTTCTTT.

The genes are TRBV18 and TRBJ2-3; TRBD1 might be the D (5 bases). V was shortened by 3 bases and J by 2 bases, with 15 bases between the two germline ends. The germline gives CDR1 KGHSH, CDR2 LQKENI. CDR3 size: 16 residues. CDR3 amino acids: CASSPSGAGVTDTQYF. Here the CDR3 DNA reads TGTGCCAGCTCACCGAGTGGGGCAGGAGTCACAGATACGCAGTATTTT.

The CDR3 DNA reads TGCAGTGCTAGAGATCGGGGAGGGACGAGCTCCTACAATGAGCAGTTCTTC. This gives the protein CSARDRGGTSSYNEQFF. The rearrangement joins TRBV20-1 to TRBJ2-1, with 7 bases identical to TRBD2. Germline V gene data show CDR1 as DFQATT and CDR2 as SNEGSKA (reference sequence). This CDR3 comprises 17 residues. Trimming took 0 bases from V and 0 from J; bases not matched to a gene: 8.

The J gene is TRBJ1-1, the V gene TRBV5-5; 7 bases line up with TRBD1. CDR1 and CDR2 from the germline V gene are SGHKS and YYEKEE (reference sequence). The CDR3 spans 15 residues. J was trimmed by 7 bases and V by 4 bases; bases with no gene match: 13. The CDR3 DNA is TGTGCCAGCAGCCGAACGGTAGGGGGCCAGGGTGAAGCTTTCTTT. Its protein product is CASSRTVGGQGEAFF. The variable domain in full, completed from reference TRBV5-5 and TRBJ1-1, reads DAGVTQSPTHLIKTRGQQVTLRCSPISGHKSVSWYQQVLGQGPQFIFQYYEKEERGRGNFPDRFSARQFPNYSSELNVNALLLGDSALYLCASSRTVGGQGEAFFGQGTRLTVV.

The gene calls are TRBV20-1 and TRBJ2-7; 9 bases are shared with TRBD1. With V trimmed by 4 bases and J by 0 bases, 7 bases remained unmatched. The CDR3 spans 15 residues. Per the germline V gene, CDR1 is DFQATT and CDR2 is SNEGSKA (reference sequence). CDR3 DNA: TGCAGTGCTATCCCCCCGACAGGGGGCTCCTACGAGCAGTACTTC. As protein: CSAIPPTGGSYEQYF.

CDR3: CASSPQGGGEKLFF. The CDR3 DNA reads as TGTGCCAGCAGCCCACAGGGTGGGGGAGAAAAACTGTTTTTT. The rearrangement links TRBV7-2 to TRBJ1-4; possibly TRBD1 for D (6 bases). CDR3 size: 14 residues. Trimming took off 5 bases at V and 8 bases at J, with 15 bases between the two ends. Germline-derived CDR1 and CDR2 are SGHTA and FQGNSA.

A remark on this clonotype: The junction does not match germline at one end; this may be a read error. The gene calls are TRBV20-1 and TRBJ2-7; D may be TRBD2 (5 bases). The V gene's germline CDR1 is DFQATT and CDR2 SNEGSKA (reference sequence). The CDR3 loop spans 12 amino acids. The CDR3 protein is CSARGLEGERYF. The CDR3, as DNA: TGCAGTGCTAGGGGCCTCGAGGGCGAGCGGTACTTC.

This clonotype was found once. A junction end diverges from the germline sequence, so it may reflect a read error. The CDR3 loop reads CASSYSRLGSYNSPLHF. CDR3 coding DNA: TGTGCCAGCAGTTACTCGAGGCTGGGCTCCTATAATTCGCCCCTCCACTTT. The V and J genes are TRBV6-5 and TRBJ1-6; D is uncertain. The germline V gene encodes CDR1 MNHEY and CDR2 SVGAGI. The CDR3 sequence is 17 residues long.

This clonotype showed up just a few times. The V call is TRBV10-2, the J call TRBJ2-7; 8 bases are a match to TRBD1. Matching the DNA end better, TRBJ2-4 makes the J call doubtful. The CDR3 sequence is 14 residues long. CDR1 is WSHSY, CDR2 SAAADI, per germline. Written as DNA, the CDR3 is TGCGCCAGCTTTCCGGGACAGGTCGGGGACATTCAGTACTTC. Translation gives CASFPGQVGDIQYF.

This clonotype was picked up a small number of times. V and J are TRBV5-1 and TRBJ2-5; D may match TRBD1 or TRBD2 (5 bases each). Germline CDR1 is SGHRS and CDR2 is YFSETQ. V lost 0 bases to trimming and J lost 6 bases, with 9 bases between them. This CDR3 has 13 residues. CDR3 in amino acids: CASSLGQGQTQYF. CDR3 nucleotide sequence: TGCGCCAGCAGCTTGGGGCAGGGACAGACCCAGTACTTC.

This clonotype was seen just once. The rearrangement joins TRBV20-1 to TRBJ2-3; unclear D gene. The CDR3 length is 16 residues. The germline V and J ends were trimmed by 3 bases and 8 bases, with 24 bases remaining between them. Germline values: CDR1 DFQATT, CDR2 SNEGSKA (reference sequence). CDR3 in amino acids: CSASPPRSFIKGTQYF. In DNA form, the CDR3 reads TGCAGTGCTAGCCCCCCACGGAGCTTCATCAAAGGTACGCAGTATTTT.

This clonotype was counted between two and nine times. The chain combines TRBV20-1 with TRBJ2-5; no firm D call. Germline loops: CDR1 DFQATT, CDR2 SNEGSKA (reference sequence). Trimming took off 0 bases at V and 4 bases at J, with 15 bases between the two ends. This CDR3 has 15 amino acids. In DNA form, the CDR3 reads TGCAGTGCTAGAGATTATCTCTCCAGAGGAGAGACCCAGTACTTC. Its protein is CSARDYLSRGETQYF.

Regarding this clonotype: A much larger clone differs by one base, so this may be a read error. The CDR3 nucleotides are TGCAGTGCTAGGGCCATAGAAGAGACCCAGTACTTC. Translation: CSARAIEETQYF. The chain recombines TRBV20-1 with TRBJ2-5; D gene ambiguous. The V end lost 3 bases, the J end lost 3 bases, and 8 bases lay between the germline ends. Per the germline V gene, CDR1 is DFQATT and CDR2 is SNEGSKA (reference sequence). CDR3 length: 12 amino acids.

This clonotype was seen a few times. The CDR3 coding sequence is TGTGCCACTGGACAGGTCGCTGAAGCTTTCTTT. It yields the protein CATGQVAEAFF. The V call is TRBV3-1, the J call TRBJ1-1; 7 bases line up with TRBD1. This CDR3 is built from 11 residues. The junction had 5 bases not matched to a gene; V was cut back by 10 bases and J by 6 bases. The germline CDR1 and CDR2 sequences are LGHDT and YNNKEL (reference sequence).

This clonotype was seen repeatedly, ten times or more. V and J are TRBV10-3 and TRBJ2-1; 7 nucleotides match TRBD2. V trimming: 2 bases; J trimming: 3 bases; junction bases outside the gene matches: 4. The CDR3 is 15 amino acids. Germline CDR1 and CDR2: ENHRY and SYGVKD. The CDR3: CAISEREVDYNEQFF. Written as DNA, the CDR3 is TGTGCCATCAGTGAGCGGGAGGTAGACTACAATGAGCAGTTCTTC.

The chain has TRBV12-3 or TRBV12-4 and TRBJ1-2, with TRBD1 matching 10 bases. The CDR3 is 15 residues long. The V gene end was trimmed by 5 bases and the J gene end by 0 bases; junction bases not matched to a gene: 3. The CDR3 DNA reads TGTGCCAGCAGTCCTGGACAGGGGGCTAACTATGGCTACACCTTC. Residues: CASSPGQGANYGYTF.

The chain couples TRBV5-1 to TRBJ2-5; possibly TRBD1 for D (5 bases). Between the trimmed V and J ends, which lost 0 bases and 11 bases, there was a span of 17 bases. The CDR3 contains 14 residues. CDR1 and CDR2 from the germline V gene are SGHRS and YFSETQ. CDR3 in DNA: TGCGCCAGCAGCTTGGCGTCGCCCGGACATGAGCAGTACTTC. Protein: CASSLASPGHEQYF. Complete variable domain (other parts from reference TRBV5-1 and TRBJ2-5): KAGVTQTPRYLIKTRGQQVTLSCSPISGHRSVSWYQQTPGQGLQFLFEYFSETQRNKGNFPGRFSGRQFSNSRSEMNVSTLELGDSALYLCASSLASPGHEQYFGPGTRLLVL.

This clonotype was seen only a few times. The chain couples TRBV27 to TRBJ2-1, with 11 bases lining up with TRBD1. The germline V gene encodes CDR1 MNHEY and CDR2 SMNVEV (reference sequence). The CDR3 is 18 amino acids. The junction had 17 bases not matched to a gene; V was cut back by 4 bases and J by 9 bases. The CDR3 DNA reads TGTGCCAGCAGTTCGCCCAACCTCCCGGGACAGGGGGTAGGTGAGCAGTTCTTC. Amino acids: CASSSPNLPGQGVGEQFF.

The chain has TRBV5-6 and TRBJ2-7; unclear D gene. Germline V gene lookup returns CDR1 SGHDT and CDR2 YYEEEE. Trimming took 5 bases from V and 5 from J, leaving 14 bases between them. The CDR3 consists of 13 residues. This CDR3 is CASSKVALDEQYF. CDR3 DNA sequence: TGTGCCAGCAGTAAGGTAGCTCTCGACGAGCAGTACTTC.

This clonotype was seen only a few times. The chain uses TRBV27 and TRBJ2-3, with a tentative D call TRBD1 (6 bases). V lost 7 bases and J 4 bases, leaving 15 bases between the germline ends. The CDR3 contains 14 residues. Germline lookup yields CDR1 MNHEY and CDR2 SMNVEV (reference sequence). CDR3 loop: CASTRIEGADTQYF. CDR3 nucleotide sequence: TGTGCCAGCACCCGAATTGAGGGGGCAGATACGCAGTATTTT.

This clonotype has at least ten counts. CDR3 sequence: CASSPTGGANVLTF. The CDR3 DNA follows: TGTGCCAGCAGCCCCACGGGGGGGGCCAACGTCCTGACTTTC. The chain combines TRBV7-2 with TRBJ2-6; possible D gene TRBD2, 5 bases. The V end was cut by 5 bases, the J end by 4 bases, with 9 bases between. Germline V gene data show CDR1 as SGHTA and CDR2 as FQGNSA. CDR3 size: 14 residues.

The chain's CDR3 is CSAGTSGRGELFF. CDR3 coding DNA: TGCAGCGCCGGGACTAGCGGGAGAGGGGAGCTGTTTTTT. This sequence joins TRBV29-1 and TRBJ2-2; 14 positions agree with TRBD2. Trimming cost V 7 bases and J 8 bases; bases outside gene matches: 3. Germline CDR1 and CDR2: SQVTM and ANQGSEA. The CDR3 contains 13 residues.

This clonotype was counted a few times. The chain employs TRBV7-2 and TRBJ2-7; 11 bases are shared with TRBD2. This CDR3 is built from 13 residues. V shed 5 bases, J shed 9 bases, and the junction held 6 bases outside the gene matches. From germline, CDR1 is SGHTA and CDR2 FQGNSA. In nucleotides, the CDR3 is TGTGCCAGCAGCCTTAGCGGGAGGGCTCGGCAGTACTTC. It yields the protein CASSLSGRARQYF.

In this sample, this clonotype turned up a few times. The chain links TRBV5-1 to TRBJ2-5; the D gene is possibly TRBD2 (6 bases). Trimming cost V 3 bases and J 0 bases, with 12 bases left between them. This CDR3 is 15 amino acids long. Germline CDR1 and CDR2: SGHRS and YFSETQ. The CDR3: CASSSGGLYQETQYF. The CDR3 region has the DNA TGCGCCAGCAGCTCCGGGGGATTGTACCAAGAGACCCAGTACTTC.

This sequence joins TRBV7-9 and TRBJ2-7, with no clear D. This CDR3 is 14 amino acids long. V lost 1 base to trimming and J lost 1 base, with 8 bases between them. Looked up from germline, CDR1 is SEHNR and CDR2 is FQNEAQ (reference sequence). This chain's CDR3 is CASSLEGLSYEQYF. The CDR3 region has the DNA TGTGCCAGCAGCTTAGAGGGCTTGTCCTACGAGCAGTACTTC.

The rearrangement joins TRBV6-2 or TRBV6-3 to TRBJ2-7; no definite D call. This CDR3 is built from 15 residues. From germline, CDR1 is MNHEY and CDR2 SVGEGT. Trimming removed 2 bases from V and 7 bases from J, with 18 bases in between. Here the CDR3 reads CASSYRVDGPSEQYF. The CDR3 DNA is TGTGCCAGCAGTTACCGGGTGGATGGTCCGAGTGAGCAGTACTTC.

This clonotype was counted many times. V and J are TRBV12-3 or TRBV12-4 and TRBJ1-2, with 7 bases matching TRBD1. With V trimmed by 9 bases and J by 2 bases, 3 bases remained unmatched. The CDR3 totals 12 residues. In DNA, the CDR3 is TGTGCCAGTTCGGGACAGAACTATGGCTACACCTTC. Its translation is CASSGQNYGYTF.

On this clonotype itself: A much larger clone sits a single nucleotide away, making a read error possible. The chain employs TRBV29-1 and TRBJ2-5; perhaps TRBD1 as D (5 bases). The length of the CDR3 is 13 residues. V shed 2 bases and J shed 11 bases, with 18 bases lying between them. Germline lookup yields CDR1 SQVTM and CDR2 ANQGSEA. CDR3 amino acids: CSVERDMGREQYF. The CDR3 coding sequence is TGCAGCGTTGAAAGAGACATGGGGCGAGAGCAGTACTTC.